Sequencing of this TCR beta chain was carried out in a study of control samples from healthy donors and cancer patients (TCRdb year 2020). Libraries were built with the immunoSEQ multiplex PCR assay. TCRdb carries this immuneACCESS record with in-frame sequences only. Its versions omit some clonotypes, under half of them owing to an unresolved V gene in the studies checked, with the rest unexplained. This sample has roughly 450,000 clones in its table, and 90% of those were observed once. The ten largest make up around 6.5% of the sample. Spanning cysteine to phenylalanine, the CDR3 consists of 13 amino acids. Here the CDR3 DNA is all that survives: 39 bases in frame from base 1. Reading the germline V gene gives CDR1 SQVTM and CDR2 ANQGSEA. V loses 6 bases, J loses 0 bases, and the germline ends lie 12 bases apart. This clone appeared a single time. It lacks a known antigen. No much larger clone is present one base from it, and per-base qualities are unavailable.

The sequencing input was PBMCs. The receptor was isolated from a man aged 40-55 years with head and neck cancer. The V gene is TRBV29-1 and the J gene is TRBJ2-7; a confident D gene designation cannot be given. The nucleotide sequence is TGCAGCGTCGTCGGCAAGAGCTCCTACGAGCAGTACTTC. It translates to CSVVGKSSYEQYF.